One sample yielded the 6 T cell receptor beta chains listed below, sequenced in a study of tumor and adjacent non-tumor tissue in lung cancer. RNA was extracted from bulk tissue without any cell sorting. The normal lung tissue was taken more than 3 cm from the tumor edge. Three rounds of nested PCR, following a modified ARM-PCR protocol, produced the TCRbeta library. Using its own MiXCR run on the multiplex PCR reads, TCRdb lists one record per CDR3 protein. The table includes some 47,000 distinct CDR3 sequences, less than 70% detected once. Material: distant non-tumor lung tissue. The receptors were gathered from a woman between 40 and 50 years old with non-small cell lung cancer.

As concerns this clonotype: Its ends do not fully match the called genes, so a read error is possible. The chain joins TRBV13 to TRBJ1-6; no firm D call. Germline V gene sequence: CDR1 PRHDT, CDR2 FYEKMQ (reference sequence). The CDR3 contains 13 residues. For the CDR3, the DNA is TGTCCCAGCAGCCACCCAGAGAATTCACCCCTCCACTTT. As protein: CPSSHPENSPLHF.

The V call is TRBV5-1, the J call TRBJ2-5; the D gene is possibly TRBD2 (6 bases). The CDR3 length is 15 residues. Germline values: CDR1 SGHRS, CDR2 YFSETQ. Trimming shortened V by 3 bases and J by 1 base, and 13 bases separated the two germline ends. The CDR3 region is CASSYRGTGQETQYF. In DNA, the CDR3 is TGCGCCAGCAGCTACCGCGGGACGGGCCAAGAGACCCAGTACTTC. Looking up the rest from reference TRBV5-1 and TRBJ2-5 gives the full variable domain: KAGVTQTPRYLIKTRGQQVTLSCSPISGHRSVSWYQQTPGQGLQFLFEYFSETQRNKGNFPGRFSGRQFSNSRSEMNVSTLELGDSALYLCASSYRGTGQETQYFGPGTRLLVL.

The rearrangement uses TRBV7-9 and TRBJ2-1; 7 nucleotides agree with TRBD2. J was trimmed by 7 bases and V by 1 base; bases with no gene match: 10. CDR1 and CDR2 (germline): SEHNR, FQNEAQ (reference sequence). The length of the CDR3 is 16 residues. In DNA, the CDR3 is TGTGCCAGCAGCTTAGGTCGGTCGGGAGGAGGGAATGAGCAGTTCTTC. Encoded protein: CASSLGRSGGGNEQFF.

As for this clonotype: Relative to the germline gene, one junction end is altered; a read error may explain this. The V gene is TRBV11-1, the J gene TRBJ2-3; 9 bases match TRBD2. CDR1 and CDR2 from the germline V gene are SGHAT and FQDESV (reference sequence). The CDR3 spans 15 residues. As DNA, the CDR3 is TGTGTCAGCAGAGGACTAGCGAGAGAAGCAGATACGCAGTATTTT. It translates to CVSRGLAREADTQYF.

The chain links TRBV7-9 to TRBJ2-3; 9 nucleotides align to TRBD2. The CDR3 is 16 residues long. Germline V gene lookup returns CDR1 SEHNR and CDR2 FQNEAQ (reference sequence). J gave up 5 bases and V 1 base, and 7 bases lay outside the gene matches. This CDR3 is CASSLGSGGVIDTQYF. The DNA for the CDR3 is TGTGCCAGCAGCTTAGGTAGCGGGGGAGTGATAGATACGCAGTATTTT.

Concerning this clonotype: This clone may be a read error of a much larger clone one base away. The chain joins TRBV28 to TRBJ1-1; D is unclear. V was cut by 7 bases and J by 7 bases, with 16 bases left in between. Germline CDR1 MDHEN, CDR2 SYDVKM. The CDR3 spans 13 residues. DNA of the CDR3: TGTGCCAGCAAGGAAGAATTCACCATTGAAGCTTTCTTT. Residues: CASKEEFTIEAFF.